This TCR beta chain comes out of a study of blood T cell repertoires in COVID-19. Profiling relied on immunoSEQ multiplex PCR, and the TCRdb table lists in-frame clones only, not all of them. The table has 260,000 or so clones, roughly 90% seen once; the top ten hold just over 2.5%. Sequenced material: PBMCs or T cells enriched from blood (not recorded which). This clonotype originated in a woman between 25 and 40 years old with acute COVID-19.

The CDR3 nucleotides are TGTGCCAGCAGTTACGACGGTGGAGACACTGAAGCTTTCTTT. Translation gives CASSYDGGDTEAFF. The V gene is TRBV6-2 or TRBV6-3, the J gene TRBJ1-1; D not resolved. The CDR3 runs 14 residues. Germline CDR1 is MNHEY and CDR2 is SVGEGT. The ends were cut back, 2 bases at V and 3 bases at J, with 10 bases in the middle.